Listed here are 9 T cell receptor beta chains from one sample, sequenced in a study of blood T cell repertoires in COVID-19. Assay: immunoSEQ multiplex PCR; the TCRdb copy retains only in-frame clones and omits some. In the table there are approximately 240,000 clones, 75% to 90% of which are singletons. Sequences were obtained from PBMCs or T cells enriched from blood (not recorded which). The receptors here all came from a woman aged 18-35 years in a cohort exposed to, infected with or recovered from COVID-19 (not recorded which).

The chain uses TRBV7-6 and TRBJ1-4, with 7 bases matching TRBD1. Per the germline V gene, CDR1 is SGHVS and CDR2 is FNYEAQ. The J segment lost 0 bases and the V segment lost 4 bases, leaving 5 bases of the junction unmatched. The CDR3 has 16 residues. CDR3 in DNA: TGTGCCAGCAGCTCCGGACAGGCCCCAACTAATGAAAAACTGTTTTTT. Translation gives CASSSGQAPTNEKLFF.

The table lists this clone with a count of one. The CDR3 loop reads CASSQTRSGEGQYF. The CDR3 nucleotides are TGTGCCAGCAGCCAAACTAGGAGCGGAGAGGGGCAGTATTTT. The chain couples TRBV14 to TRBJ2-3; D might be TRBD2 (5 bases). Trimming removed 2 bases from V and 11 bases from J, with 17 bases in between. The CDR3 consists of 14 residues. Germline CDR1 reads SGHDN; CDR2 reads FVKESK.

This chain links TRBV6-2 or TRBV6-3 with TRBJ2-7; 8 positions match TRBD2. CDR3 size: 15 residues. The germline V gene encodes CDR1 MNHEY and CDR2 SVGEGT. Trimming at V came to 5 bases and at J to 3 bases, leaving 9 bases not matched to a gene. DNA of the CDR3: TGTGCCAGCAGTGCACTTTTGCGGGGGGACTACGAGCAGTACTTC. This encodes CASSALLRGDYEQYF.

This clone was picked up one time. This CDR3 is CASSLSAPTGTSHEQYF. The CDR3 DNA reads as TGTGCCAGCAGTTTATCGGCCCCGACAGGGACGAGCCACGAGCAGTACTTC. The J gene is TRBJ2-7, the V gene TRBV27; 7 bases are a match to TRBD1. The length of the CDR3 is 17 residues. Germline V gene sequence: CDR1 MNHEY, CDR2 SMNVEV (reference sequence). The trim removed 0 bases at V and 5 bases at J, leaving 13 bases unmatched.

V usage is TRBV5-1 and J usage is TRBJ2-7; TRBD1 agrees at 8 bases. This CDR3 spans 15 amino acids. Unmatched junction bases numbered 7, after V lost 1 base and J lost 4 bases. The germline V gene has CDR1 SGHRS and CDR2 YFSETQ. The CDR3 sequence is CASSLRTGIGYEQYF. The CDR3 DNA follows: TGCGCCAGCAGCTTGAGGACAGGGATCGGTTACGAGCAGTACTTC.

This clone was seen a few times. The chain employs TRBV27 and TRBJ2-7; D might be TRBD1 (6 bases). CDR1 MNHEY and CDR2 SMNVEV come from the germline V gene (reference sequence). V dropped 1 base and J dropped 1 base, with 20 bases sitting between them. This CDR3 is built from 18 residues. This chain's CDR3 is CASSLWAPRDKTSYEQYF. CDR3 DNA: TGTGCCAGCAGTTTATGGGCCCCCCGGGACAAAACGTCCTACGAGCAGTACTTC.

DNA of the CDR3: TGTGCCTGGAAGTTGGACAGGGTATTCGGGGAGCAGTACTTC. This translates into CAWKLDRVFGEQYF. V gene TRBV30 combines with J gene TRBJ2-7; TRBD1 matches at 8 bases. The J segment lost 7 bases and the V segment lost 4 bases, leaving 12 bases of the junction unmatched. Per the germline V gene, CDR1 is GTSNPN and CDR2 is SVGIG (reference sequence). CDR3 length equals 14 residues.

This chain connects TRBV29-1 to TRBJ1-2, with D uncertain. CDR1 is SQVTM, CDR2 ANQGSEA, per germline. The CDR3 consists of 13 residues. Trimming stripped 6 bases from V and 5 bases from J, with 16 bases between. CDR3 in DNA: TGCAGCGTCGAGAGGACTGCTATGTATGGCTACACCTTC. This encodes CSVERTAMYGYTF.

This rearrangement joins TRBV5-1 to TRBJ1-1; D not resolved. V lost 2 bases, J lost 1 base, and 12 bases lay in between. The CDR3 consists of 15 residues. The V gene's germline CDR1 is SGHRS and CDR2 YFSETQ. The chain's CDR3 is CASSFVGRGNTEAFF. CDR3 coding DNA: TGCGCCAGCAGCTTTGTTGGCAGAGGGAACACTGAAGCTTTCTTT.